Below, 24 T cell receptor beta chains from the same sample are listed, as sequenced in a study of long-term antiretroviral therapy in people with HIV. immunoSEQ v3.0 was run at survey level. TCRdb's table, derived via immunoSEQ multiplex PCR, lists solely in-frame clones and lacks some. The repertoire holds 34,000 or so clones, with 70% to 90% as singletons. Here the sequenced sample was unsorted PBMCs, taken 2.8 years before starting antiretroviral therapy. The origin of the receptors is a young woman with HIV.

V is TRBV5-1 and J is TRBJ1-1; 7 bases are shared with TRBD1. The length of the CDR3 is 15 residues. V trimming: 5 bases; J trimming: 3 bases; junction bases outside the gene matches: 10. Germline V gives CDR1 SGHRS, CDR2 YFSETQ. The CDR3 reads CASRSGGIGDTEAFF. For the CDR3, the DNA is TGCGCCAGCAGGTCAGGGGGTATAGGGGACACTGAAGCTTTCTTT.

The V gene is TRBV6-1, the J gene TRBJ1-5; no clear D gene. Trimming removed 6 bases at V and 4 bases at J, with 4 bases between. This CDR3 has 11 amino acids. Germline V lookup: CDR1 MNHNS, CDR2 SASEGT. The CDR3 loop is CASSENQPQHF. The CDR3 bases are TGTGCCAGCAGCGAAAATCAGCCCCAGCATTTT.

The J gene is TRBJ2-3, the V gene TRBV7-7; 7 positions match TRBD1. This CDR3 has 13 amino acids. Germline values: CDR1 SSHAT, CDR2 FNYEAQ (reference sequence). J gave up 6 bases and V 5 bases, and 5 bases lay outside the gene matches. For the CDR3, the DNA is TGTGCCAGCAGCACCTCCAGGGGGGATACGCAGTATTTT. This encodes CASSTSRGDTQYF.

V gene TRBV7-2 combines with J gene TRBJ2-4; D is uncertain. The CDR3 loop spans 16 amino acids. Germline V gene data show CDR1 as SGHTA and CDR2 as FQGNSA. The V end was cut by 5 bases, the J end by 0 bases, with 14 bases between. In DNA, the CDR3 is TGTGCCAGCAGCCCCTACACTAACTCAGCCAAAAACATTCAGTACTTC. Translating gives CASSPYTNSAKNIQYF.

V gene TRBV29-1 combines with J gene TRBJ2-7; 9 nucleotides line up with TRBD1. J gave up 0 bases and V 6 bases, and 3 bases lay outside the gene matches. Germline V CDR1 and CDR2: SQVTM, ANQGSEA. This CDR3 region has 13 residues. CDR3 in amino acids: CSVGQGNSYEQYF. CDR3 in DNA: TGCAGCGTGGGACAGGGCAACTCCTACGAGCAGTACTTC.

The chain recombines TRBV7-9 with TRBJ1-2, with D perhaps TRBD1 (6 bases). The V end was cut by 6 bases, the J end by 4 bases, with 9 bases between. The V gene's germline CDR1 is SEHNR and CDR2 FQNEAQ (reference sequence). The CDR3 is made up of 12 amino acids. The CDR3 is CASRGQSYGYTF. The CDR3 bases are TGTGCCAGCAGAGGACAGAGCTATGGCTACACCTTC.

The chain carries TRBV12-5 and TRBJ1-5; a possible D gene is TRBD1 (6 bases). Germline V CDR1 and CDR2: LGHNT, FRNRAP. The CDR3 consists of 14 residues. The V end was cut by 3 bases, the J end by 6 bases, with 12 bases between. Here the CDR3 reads CASGFWGAGQPQHF. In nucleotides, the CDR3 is TGTGCTAGTGGTTTTTGGGGGGCGGGTCAGCCCCAGCATTTT.

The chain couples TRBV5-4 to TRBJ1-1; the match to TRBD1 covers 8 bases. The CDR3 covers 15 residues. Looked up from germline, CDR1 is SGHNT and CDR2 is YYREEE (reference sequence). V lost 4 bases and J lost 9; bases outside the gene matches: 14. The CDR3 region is CASSPPGQERAQAFF. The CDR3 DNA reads TGTGCCAGCAGCCCGCCGGGACAGGAGAGGGCCCAAGCTTTCTTT.

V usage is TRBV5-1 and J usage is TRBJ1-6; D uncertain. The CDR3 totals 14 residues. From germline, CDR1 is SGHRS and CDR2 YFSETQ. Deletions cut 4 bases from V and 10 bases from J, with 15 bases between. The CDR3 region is CASSPSGEGSPLHF. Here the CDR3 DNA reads TGCGCCAGCAGCCCCAGTGGGGAAGGCTCACCCCTCCACTTT.

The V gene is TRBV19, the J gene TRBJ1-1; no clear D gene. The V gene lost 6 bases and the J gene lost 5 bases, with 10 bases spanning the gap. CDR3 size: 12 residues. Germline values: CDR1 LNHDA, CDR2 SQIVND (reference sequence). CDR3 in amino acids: CASRAGWTEAFF. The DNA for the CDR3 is TGTGCCAGTAGGGCCGGTTGGACTGAAGCTTTCTTT.

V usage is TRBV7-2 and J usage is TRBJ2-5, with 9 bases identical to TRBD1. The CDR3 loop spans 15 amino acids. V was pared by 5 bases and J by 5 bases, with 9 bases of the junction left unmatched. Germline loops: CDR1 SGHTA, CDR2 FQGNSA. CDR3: CASSPRTGDFETQYF. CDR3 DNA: TGTGCCAGCAGCCCTCGGACAGGGGATTTCGAGACCCAGTACTTC.

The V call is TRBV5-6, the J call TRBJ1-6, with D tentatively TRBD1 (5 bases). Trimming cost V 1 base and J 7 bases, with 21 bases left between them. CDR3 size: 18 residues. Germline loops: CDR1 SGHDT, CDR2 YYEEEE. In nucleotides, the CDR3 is TGTGCCAGCAGCTTGAACCGGAGAGGGGTTAAGGGAAATTCACCCCTCCACTTT. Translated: CASSLNRRGVKGNSPLHF.

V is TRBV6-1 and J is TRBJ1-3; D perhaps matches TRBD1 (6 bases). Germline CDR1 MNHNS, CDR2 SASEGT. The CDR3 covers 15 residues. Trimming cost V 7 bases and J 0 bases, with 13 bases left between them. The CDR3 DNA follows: TGTGCCAGCATCCAGGGGCCAAGCTCTGGAAACACCATATATTTT. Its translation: CASIQGPSSGNTIYF.

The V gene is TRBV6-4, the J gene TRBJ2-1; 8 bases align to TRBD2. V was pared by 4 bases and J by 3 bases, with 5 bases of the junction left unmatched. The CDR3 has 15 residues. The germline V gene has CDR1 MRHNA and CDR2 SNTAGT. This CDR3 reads CASSALSGGYNEQFF. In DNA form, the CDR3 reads TGTGCCAGCAGTGCTCTCAGCGGGGGCTACAATGAGCAGTTCTTC.

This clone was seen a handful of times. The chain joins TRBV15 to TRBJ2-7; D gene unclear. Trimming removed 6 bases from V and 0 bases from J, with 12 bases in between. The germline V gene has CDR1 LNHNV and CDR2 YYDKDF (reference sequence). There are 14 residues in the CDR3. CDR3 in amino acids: CATSSSRSSYEQYV. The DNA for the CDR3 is TGTGCCACCAGTAGCTCCAGGAGCTCCTACGAGCAGTACGTC.

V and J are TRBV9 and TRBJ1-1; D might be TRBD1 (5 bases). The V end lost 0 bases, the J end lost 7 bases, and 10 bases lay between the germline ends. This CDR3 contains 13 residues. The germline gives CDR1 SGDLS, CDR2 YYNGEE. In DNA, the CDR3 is TGTGCCAGCAGCGTAGACTCGGGGCTTGAAGCTTTCTTT. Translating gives CASSVDSGLEAFF.

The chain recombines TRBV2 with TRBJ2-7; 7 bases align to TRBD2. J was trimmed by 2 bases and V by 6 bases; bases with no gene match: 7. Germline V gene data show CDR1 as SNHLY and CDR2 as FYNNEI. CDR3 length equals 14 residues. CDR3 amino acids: CASSPREATYEQYV. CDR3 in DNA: TGTGCCAGCAGCCCCCGGGAGGCCACCTACGAGCAGTACGTC.

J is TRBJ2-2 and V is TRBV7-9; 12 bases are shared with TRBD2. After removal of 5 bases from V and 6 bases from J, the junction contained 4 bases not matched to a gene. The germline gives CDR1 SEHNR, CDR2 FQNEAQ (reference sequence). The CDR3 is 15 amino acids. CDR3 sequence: CASSPSGGAAGELFF. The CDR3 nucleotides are TGTGCCAGCAGCCCTAGCGGGGGGGCCGCCGGGGAGCTGTTTTTT.

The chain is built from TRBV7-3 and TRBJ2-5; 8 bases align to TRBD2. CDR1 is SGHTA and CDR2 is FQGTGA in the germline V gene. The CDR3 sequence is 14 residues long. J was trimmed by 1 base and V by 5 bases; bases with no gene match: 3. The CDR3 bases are TGTGCCAGCAGCCGAAGCGGGGGCCAAGAGACCCAGTACTTC. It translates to CASSRSGGQETQYF.

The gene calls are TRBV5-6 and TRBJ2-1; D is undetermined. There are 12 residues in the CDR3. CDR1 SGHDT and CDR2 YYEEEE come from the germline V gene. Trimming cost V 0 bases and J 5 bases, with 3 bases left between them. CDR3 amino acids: CASSLGNNEQFF. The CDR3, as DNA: TGTGCCAGCAGCTTGGGAAACAATGAGCAGTTCTTC.

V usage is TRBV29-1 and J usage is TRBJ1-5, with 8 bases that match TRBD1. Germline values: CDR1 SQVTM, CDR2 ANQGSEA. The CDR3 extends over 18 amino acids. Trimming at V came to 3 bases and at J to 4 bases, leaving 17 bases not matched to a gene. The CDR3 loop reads CSVDGLPRKDRDNQPQHF. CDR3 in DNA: TGCAGCGTTGATGGATTACCCCGAAAGGACAGGGATAATCAGCCCCAGCATTTT.

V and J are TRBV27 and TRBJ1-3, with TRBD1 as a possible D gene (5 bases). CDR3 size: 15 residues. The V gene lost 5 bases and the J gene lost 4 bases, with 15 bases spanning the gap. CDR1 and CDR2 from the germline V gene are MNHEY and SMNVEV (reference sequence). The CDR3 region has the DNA TGTGCCAGCAGTATTGGGGCGGGATCCGGAAACACCATATATTTT. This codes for CASSIGAGSGNTIYF.

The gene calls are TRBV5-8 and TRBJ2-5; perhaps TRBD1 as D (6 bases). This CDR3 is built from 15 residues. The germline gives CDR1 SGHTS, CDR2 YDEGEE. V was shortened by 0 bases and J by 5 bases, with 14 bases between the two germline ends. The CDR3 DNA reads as TGTGCCAGCAGCTTGGGACAGGAATTGGGGGAGACCCAGTACTTC. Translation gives CASSLGQELGETQYF. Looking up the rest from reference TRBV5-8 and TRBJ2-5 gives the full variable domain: EAGVTQSPTHLIKTRGQQATLRCSPISGHTSVYWYQQALGLGLQFLLWYDEGEERNRGNFPPRFSGRQFPNYSSELNVNALELEDSALYLCASSLGQELGETQYFGPGTRLLVL.

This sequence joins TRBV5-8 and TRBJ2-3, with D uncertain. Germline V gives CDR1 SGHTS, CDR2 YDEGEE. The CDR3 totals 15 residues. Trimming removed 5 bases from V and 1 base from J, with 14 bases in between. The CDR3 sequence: CASRRSVKGTDTQYF. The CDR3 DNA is TGTGCCAGCAGACGAAGCGTTAAGGGCACAGATACGCAGTATTTT.